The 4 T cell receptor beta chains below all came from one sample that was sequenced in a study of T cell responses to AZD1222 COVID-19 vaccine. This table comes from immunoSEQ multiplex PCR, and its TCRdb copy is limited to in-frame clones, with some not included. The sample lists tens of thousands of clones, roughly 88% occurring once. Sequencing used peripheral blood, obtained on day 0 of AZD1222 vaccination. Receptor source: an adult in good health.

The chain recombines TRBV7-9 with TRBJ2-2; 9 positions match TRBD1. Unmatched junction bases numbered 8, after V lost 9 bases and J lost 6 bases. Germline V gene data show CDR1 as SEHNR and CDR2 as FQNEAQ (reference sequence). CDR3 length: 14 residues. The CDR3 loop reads CAREGTGSAGELFF. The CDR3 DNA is TGTGCCAGGGAGGGGACAGGGAGTGCCGGGGAGCTGTTTTTT. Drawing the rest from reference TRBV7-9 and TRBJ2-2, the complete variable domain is DTGVSQNPRHKITKRGQNVTFRCDPISEHNRLYWYRQTLGQGPEFLTYFQNEAQLEKSRLLSDRFSAERPKGSFSTLEIQRTEQGDSAMYLCAREGTGSAGELFFGEGSRLTVL.

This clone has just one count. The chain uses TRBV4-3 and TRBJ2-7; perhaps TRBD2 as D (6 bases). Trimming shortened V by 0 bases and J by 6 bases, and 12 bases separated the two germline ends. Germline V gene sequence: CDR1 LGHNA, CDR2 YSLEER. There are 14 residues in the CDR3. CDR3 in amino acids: CASSQDFGRGEQYF. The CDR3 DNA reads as TGCGCCAGCAGCCAAGATTTCGGGCGGGGCGAGCAGTACTTC.

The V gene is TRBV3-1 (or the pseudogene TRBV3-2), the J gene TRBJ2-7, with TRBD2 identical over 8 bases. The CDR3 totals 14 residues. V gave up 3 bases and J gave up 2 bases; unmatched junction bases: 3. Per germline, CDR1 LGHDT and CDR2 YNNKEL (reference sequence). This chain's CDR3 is CASSHGGAAYEQYF. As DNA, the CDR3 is TGTGCCAGCAGCCACGGGGGGGCGGCCTACGAGCAGTACTTC.

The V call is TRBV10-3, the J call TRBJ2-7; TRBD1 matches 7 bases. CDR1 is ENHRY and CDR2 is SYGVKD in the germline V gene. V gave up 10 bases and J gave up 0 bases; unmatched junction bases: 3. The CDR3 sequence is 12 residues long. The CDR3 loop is CATGTDSYEQYF. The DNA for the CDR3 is TGTGCCACGGGGACAGACTCCTACGAGCAGTACTTC.